This T cell receptor (beta chain) was obtained from a study of radiotherapy plus CTLA-4 blockade in lung cancer. Study summary: Among all patients, around 18% showed objective responses, while more than 25% had disease control. The study's findings and limits: How blood T cell clones changed early, along with interferon-beta, reportedly forecast response best. Blood saw expansion of tumor-derived TCR clones after radiotherapy plus ipilimumab.

V dropped 4 bases and J dropped 4; count of bases not matched to a gene: 7. The V gene's germline CDR1 is SGHTS and CDR2 YDEGEE. The CDR3 consists of 15 residues. Clones were read by immunoSEQ multiplex PCR, and TCRdb kept only the in-frame ones, dropping some. The sample consists of 90,000 to 100,000 clones, 65% to 75% of them appearing once. Concerning this clone itself: Antigen unknown.

The specimen was peripheral blood, collected from a patient treated with radiotherapy plus ipilimumab. The sequence came from a human donor with non-small cell lung cancer who had a partial response to radiotherapy plus ipilimumab. Some clones in this sample may be carry-over from other donors' samples. V gene TRBV5-8 combines with J gene TRBJ2-1, with 8 nucleotides matching TRBD1. In DNA, the CDR3 is TGTGCCAGCAGCCCCCGGGACAGGCCTTACAATGAGCAGTTCTTC. Amino acid sequence: CASSPRDRPYNEQFF.